This T cell receptor (beta chain) comes out of a study of early stage breast cancer tumors. In this sample, this clone turned up a few times. TCRdb's table, derived via immunoSEQ multiplex PCR, lists solely in-frame clones and lacks some. The sample lists about 29,000 clones, 84% occurring once. Sample: blood. The receptor was isolated from a person aged 45-60 years with breast cancer.

The CDR3 is CASSYGQGANEKLFF. The DNA of the CDR3 is TGTGCCAGCAGCTATGGACAGGGTGCTAATGAAAAACTGTTTTTT. The chain recombines TRBV4-2 with TRBJ1-4, with TRBD1 matching over 8 bases. The CDR3 is 15 amino acids. The germline V gene encodes CDR1 LGHNA and CDR2 YNFKEQ. V shed 5 bases, J shed 3 bases, and the junction held 5 bases outside the gene matches.